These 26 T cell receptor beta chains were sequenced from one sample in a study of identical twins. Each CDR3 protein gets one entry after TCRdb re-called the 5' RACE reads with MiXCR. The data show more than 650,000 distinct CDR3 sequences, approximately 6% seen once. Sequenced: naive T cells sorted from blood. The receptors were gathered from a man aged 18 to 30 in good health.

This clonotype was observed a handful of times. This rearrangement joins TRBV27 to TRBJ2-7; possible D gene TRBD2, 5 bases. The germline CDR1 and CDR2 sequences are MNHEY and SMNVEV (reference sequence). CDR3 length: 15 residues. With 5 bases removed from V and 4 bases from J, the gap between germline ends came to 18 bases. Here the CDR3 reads CASSEYPGSVYEQYF. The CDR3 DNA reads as TGTGCCAGCAGTGAATATCCGGGATCCGTTTACGAGCAGTACTTC.

The CDR3 DNA reads TGTGCCAGCCAAGGGACAGGGACCCTCAATGAGCAGTTCTTC. Protein product: CASQGTGTLNEQFF. This sequence joins TRBV18 and TRBJ2-1; 9 bases line up with TRBD1. There are 14 residues in the CDR3. Germline V gene lookup returns CDR1 KGHSH and CDR2 LQKENI. The junction had 8 bases not matched to a gene; V was cut back by 8 bases and J by 6 bases.

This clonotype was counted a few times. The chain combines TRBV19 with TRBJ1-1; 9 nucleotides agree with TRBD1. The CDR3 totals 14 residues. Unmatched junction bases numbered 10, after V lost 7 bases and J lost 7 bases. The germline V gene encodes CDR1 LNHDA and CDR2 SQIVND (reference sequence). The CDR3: CASKIQGAADEAFF. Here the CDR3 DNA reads TGTGCCAGTAAAATACAGGGGGCGGCGGATGAAGCTTTCTTT.

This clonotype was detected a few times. Written as DNA, the CDR3 is TGTGCCACCAGCAGAGACCGGGACAGGCCCTCTGCTGGGGCCAACGTCCTGACTTTC. Translating gives CATSRDRDRPSAGANVLTF. V is TRBV15 and J is TRBJ2-6; 8 bases map to TRBD1. Per the germline V gene, CDR1 is LNHNV and CDR2 is YYDKDF (reference sequence). The length of the CDR3 is 19 residues. V was clipped by 0 bases and J by 2 bases; unmatched bases: 9.

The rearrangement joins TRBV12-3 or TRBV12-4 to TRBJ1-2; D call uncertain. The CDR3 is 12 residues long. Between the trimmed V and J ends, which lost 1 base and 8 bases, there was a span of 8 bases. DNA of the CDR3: TGTGCCAGCAGTTTAGGCAGGTCCGGCTACACCTTC. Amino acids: CASSLGRSGYTF.

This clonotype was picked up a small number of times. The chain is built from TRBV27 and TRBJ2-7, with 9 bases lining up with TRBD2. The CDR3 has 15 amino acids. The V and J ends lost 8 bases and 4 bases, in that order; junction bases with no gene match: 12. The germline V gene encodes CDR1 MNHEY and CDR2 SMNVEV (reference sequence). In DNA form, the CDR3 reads TGTGCCAGCGGCGCGCGGGGGGGAGTGGGGTACGAGCAGTACGTC. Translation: CASGARGGVGYEQYV.

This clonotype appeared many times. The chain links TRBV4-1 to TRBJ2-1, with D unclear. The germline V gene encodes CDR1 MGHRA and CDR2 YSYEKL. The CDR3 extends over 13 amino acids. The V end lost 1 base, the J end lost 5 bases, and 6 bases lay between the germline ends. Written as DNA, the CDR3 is TGCGCCAGCAGCCAAGTAATGGACAATGAGCAGTTCTTC. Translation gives CASSQVMDNEQFF.

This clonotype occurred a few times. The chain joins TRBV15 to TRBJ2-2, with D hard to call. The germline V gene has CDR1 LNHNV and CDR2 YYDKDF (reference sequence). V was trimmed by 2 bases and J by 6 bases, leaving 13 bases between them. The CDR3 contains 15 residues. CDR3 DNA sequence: TGTGCCACCAGCAGAACTGGTGTGTCTCCCGGGGAGCTGTTTTTT. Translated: CATSRTGVSPGELFF.

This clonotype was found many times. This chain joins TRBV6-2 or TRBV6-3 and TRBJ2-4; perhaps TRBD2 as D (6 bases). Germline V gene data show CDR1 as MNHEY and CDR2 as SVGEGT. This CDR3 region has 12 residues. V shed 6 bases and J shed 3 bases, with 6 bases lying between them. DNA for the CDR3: TGTGCCAGCAGGGGGGGCAAAAACATTCAGTACTTC. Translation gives CASRGGKNIQYF.

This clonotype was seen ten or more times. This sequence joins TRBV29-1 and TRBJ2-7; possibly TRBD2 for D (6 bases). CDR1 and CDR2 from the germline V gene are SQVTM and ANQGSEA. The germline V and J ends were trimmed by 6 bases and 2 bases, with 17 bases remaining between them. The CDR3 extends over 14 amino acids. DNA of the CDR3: TGCAGCGTGTTAGCGGATAATAGTCCCTACGAGCAGTACTTC. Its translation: CSVLADNSPYEQYF.

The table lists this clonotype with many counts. The CDR3 nucleotides read TGCGCCAGCACTACAGAAGGCTATGGCTACACCTTC. Protein product: CASTTEGYGYTF. This rearrangement joins TRBV5-1 to TRBJ1-2; no clear D gene. V lost 6 bases to trimming and J lost 4 bases, with 10 bases between them. This CDR3 is built from 12 residues. In germline, CDR1 is SGHRS, CDR2 YFSETQ.

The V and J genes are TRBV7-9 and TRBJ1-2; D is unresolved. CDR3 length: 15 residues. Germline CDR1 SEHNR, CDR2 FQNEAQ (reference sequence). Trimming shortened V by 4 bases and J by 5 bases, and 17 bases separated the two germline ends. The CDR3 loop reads CASSSPDNVAYGYTF. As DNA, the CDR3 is TGTGCCAGCAGCTCGCCTGACAACGTAGCGTATGGCTACACCTTC.

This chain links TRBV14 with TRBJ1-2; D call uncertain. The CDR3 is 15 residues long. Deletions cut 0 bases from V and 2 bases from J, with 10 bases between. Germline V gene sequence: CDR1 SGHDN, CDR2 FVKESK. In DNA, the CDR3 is TGTGCCAGCAGCCAAGATGTCGGGTTCAACTATGGCTACACCTTC. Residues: CASSQDVGFNYGYTF.

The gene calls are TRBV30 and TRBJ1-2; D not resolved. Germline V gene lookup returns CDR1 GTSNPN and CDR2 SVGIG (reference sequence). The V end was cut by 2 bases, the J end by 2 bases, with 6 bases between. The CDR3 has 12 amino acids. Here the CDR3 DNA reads TGTGCCTGGAGTCAAGAGAACTATGGCTACACCTTC. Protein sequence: CAWSQENYGYTF.

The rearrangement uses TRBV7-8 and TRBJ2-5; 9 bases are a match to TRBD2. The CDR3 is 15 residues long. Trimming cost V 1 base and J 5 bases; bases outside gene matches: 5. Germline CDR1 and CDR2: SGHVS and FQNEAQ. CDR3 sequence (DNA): TGTGCCAGCAGCTTAGTTACCAGCGGGAGGGAGACCCAGTACTTC. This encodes CASSLVTSGRETQYF.

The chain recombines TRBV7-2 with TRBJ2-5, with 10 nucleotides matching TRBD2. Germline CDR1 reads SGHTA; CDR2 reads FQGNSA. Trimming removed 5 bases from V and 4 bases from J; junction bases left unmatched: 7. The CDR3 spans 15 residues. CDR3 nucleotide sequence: TGTGCCAGCAGCCAGCACGGGACTAGCGTAGAGACCCAGTACTTC. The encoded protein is CASSQHGTSVETQYF.

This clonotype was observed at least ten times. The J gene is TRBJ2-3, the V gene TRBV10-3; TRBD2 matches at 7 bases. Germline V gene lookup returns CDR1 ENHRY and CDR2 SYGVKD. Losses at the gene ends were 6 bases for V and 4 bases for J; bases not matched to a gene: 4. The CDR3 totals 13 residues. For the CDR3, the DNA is TGTGCCATCAGGCGGGAGAGTGCAGATACGCAGTATTTT. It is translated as CAIRRESADTQYF.

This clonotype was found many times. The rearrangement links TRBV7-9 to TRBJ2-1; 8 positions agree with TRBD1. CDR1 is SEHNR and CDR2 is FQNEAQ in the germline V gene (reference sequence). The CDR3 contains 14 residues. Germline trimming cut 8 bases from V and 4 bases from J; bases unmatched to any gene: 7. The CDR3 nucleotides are TGTGCCAGCCAGGGACAGGAGAGTTACAATGAGCAGTTCTTC. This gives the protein CASQGQESYNEQFF.

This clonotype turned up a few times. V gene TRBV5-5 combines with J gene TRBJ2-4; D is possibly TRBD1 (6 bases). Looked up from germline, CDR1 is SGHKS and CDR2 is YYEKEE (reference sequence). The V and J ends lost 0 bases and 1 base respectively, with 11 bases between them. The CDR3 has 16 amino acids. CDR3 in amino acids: CASSLVVGAAKNIQYF. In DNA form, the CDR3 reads TGTGCCAGCAGCTTGGTTGTGGGGGCGGCCAAAAACATTCAGTACTTC.

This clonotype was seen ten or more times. The CDR3 sequence: CASSSATSGSGKNIQYF. The DNA of the CDR3 is TGTGCCAGCAGCTCTGCGACTAGCGGGAGTGGCAAAAACATTCAGTACTTC. The rearrangement joins TRBV7-2 to TRBJ2-4; 12 nucleotides agree with TRBD2. Germline V CDR1 and CDR2: SGHTA, FQGNSA. The ends lost 4 bases at V and 3 bases at J; junction bases unmatched: 7. The CDR3 extends over 17 amino acids. The complete variable domain, with remaining parts taken from reference TRBV7-2 and TRBJ2-4, reads GAGVSQSPSNKVTEKGKDVELRCDPISGHTALYWYRQSLGQGLEFLIYFQGNSAPDKSGLPSDRFSAERTGGSVSTLTIQRTQQEDSAVYLCASSSATSGSGKNIQYFGAGTRLSVL.

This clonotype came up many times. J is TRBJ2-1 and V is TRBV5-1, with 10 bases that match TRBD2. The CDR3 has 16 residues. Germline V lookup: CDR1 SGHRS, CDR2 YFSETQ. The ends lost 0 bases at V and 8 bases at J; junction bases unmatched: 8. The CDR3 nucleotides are TGCGCCAGCAGCTTGGCCGGAACTAGCGGGATTTATGAGCAGTTCTTC. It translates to CASSLAGTSGIYEQFF.

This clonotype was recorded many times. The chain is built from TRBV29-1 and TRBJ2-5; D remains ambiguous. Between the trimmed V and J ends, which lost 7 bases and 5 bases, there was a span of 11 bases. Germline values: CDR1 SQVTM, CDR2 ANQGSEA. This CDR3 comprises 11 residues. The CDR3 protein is CSALRYETQYF. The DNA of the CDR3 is TGCAGCGCCCTCCGGTATGAGACCCAGTACTTC.

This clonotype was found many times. CDR3 amino acids: CASSSPPGYNEQFF. CDR3 nucleotides: TGTGCCAGCAGTTCCCCCCCGGGGTACAATGAGCAGTTCTTC. The gene calls are TRBV6-5 and TRBJ2-1; a weak D match, TRBD2 (5 bases). The germline gives CDR1 MNHEY, CDR2 SVGAGI. This CDR3 comprises 14 residues. Trimming stripped 4 bases from V and 4 bases from J, with 11 bases between.

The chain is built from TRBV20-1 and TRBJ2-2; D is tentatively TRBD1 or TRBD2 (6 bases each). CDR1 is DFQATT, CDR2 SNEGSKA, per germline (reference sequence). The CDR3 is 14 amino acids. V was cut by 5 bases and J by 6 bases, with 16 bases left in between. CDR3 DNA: TGCAGTGCTCCCCGTGGGGGGCCAGCCGGGGAGCTGTTTTTT. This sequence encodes CSAPRGGPAGELFF.

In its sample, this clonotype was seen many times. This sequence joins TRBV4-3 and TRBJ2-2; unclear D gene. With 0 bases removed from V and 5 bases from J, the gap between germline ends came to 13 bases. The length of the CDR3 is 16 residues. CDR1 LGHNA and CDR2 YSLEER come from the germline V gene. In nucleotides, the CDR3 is TGCGCCAGCAGCCAAGAGTCTGTCCCCGGTACCGGGGAGCTGTTTTTT. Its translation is CASSQESVPGTGELFF.

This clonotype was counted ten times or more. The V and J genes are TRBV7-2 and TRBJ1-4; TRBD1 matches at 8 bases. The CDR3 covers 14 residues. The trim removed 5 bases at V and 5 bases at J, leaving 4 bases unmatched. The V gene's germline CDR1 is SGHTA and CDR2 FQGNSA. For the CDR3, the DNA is TGTGCCAGCAGCATAGGACAGGGAAATGAAAAACTGTTTTTT. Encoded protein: CASSIGQGNEKLFF. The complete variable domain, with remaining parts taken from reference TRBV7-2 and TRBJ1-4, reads GAGVSQSPSNKVTEKGKDVELRCDPISGHTALYWYRQSLGQGLEFLIYFQGNSAPDKSGLPSDRFSAERTGGSVSTLTIQRTQQEDSAVYLCASSIGQGNEKLFFGSGTQLSVL.